This T cell receptor beta chain was found in a study of a mutant IDH1 vaccine in newly diagnosed glioma. About the research overall: Patients, over weeks 1, 3, 5, 7, 11, 15, 19 and 23, received a total of eight vaccinations. Therapy received beforehand was radiotherapy, temozolomide, or both, with most patients given both.

The germline V gene has CDR1 SGHKS and CDR2 YYEKEE (reference sequence). Trimming took 5 bases from V and 0 from J, leaving 12 bases between them. CDR3 length: 15 amino acids. Whole-study findings and limits: Pseudoprogression appeared unlinked to shifts in leading peripheral T cell clonotypes.

Assay used: immunoSEQ multiplex PCR; TCRdb lists only in-frame clones, some missing. Of 100,000 to 150,000 clones listed, about 82% are singletons. In regard to this clone: The antigen remains unidentified.

Specified time point: week 11, during vaccination. Vaccination comprised doses that each held 300 ug of mutant IDH1 20-mer peptide, plus topical imiquimod. The donors had new WHO grade 3 or 4 astrocytomas; these were IDH1-mutant and ATRX-lost. The sequence derives from a man aged 40-49 years with glioma. This sequence joins TRBV5-5 and TRBJ1-5; D is ambiguous. This sample comprised PBMCs, obtained from a glioma patient whose treatment included an IDH1 peptide vaccine. CDR3 DNA sequence: TGTGCCAGCAGTGAGAGAGGGATTAGCAATCAGCCCCAGCATTTT. This encodes CASSERGISNQPQHF.